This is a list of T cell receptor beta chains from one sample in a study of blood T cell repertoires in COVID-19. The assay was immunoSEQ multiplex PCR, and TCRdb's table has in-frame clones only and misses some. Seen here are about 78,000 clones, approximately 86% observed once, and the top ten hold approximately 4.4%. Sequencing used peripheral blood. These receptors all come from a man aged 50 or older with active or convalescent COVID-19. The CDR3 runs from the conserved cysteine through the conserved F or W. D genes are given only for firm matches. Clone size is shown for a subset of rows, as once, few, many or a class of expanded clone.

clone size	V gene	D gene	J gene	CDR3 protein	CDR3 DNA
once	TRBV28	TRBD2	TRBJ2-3	CASSFTPSGGALDTQYF	TGTGCCAGCAGCTTTACGCCTAGCGGGGGGGCCCTAGATACGCAGTATTTT
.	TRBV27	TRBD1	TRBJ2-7	CASSSGQGAPYEQYF	TGTGCCAGCAGCAGCGGCCAGGGGGCCCCCTACGAGCAGTACTTC
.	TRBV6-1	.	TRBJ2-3	CASSETQRSYGTDTQYF	TGTGCCAGCAGTGAAACCCAGCGAAGTTATGGGACAGATACGCAGTATTTT
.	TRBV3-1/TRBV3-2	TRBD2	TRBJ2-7	CASSQGYSGGAGEQYF	TGTGCCAGCAGCCAAGGGTATAGCGGGGGGGCGGGCGAGCAGTACTTC
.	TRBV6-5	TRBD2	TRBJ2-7	CASSGGGRYEQYF	TGTGCCAGCAGCGGGGGGGGCCGCTACGAGCAGTACTTC
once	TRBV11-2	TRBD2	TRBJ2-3	CASSLPRLAGGADTQYF	TGTGCCAGCAGCTTACCCCGGTTGGCGGGGGGGGCAGATACGCAGTATTTT
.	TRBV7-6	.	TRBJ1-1	CASSSEGLMNTEAFF	TGTGCCAGCAGCTCGGAGGGGCTAATGAACACTGAAGCTTTCTTT
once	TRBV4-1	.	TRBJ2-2	CASSQDPTRVTGELFF	TGCGCCAGCAGCCAAGATCCTACTAGGGTTACCGGGGAGCTGTTTTTT
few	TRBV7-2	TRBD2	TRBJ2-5	CASSLGLGFQETQYF	TGTGCCAGCAGCTTGGGACTAGGCTTCCAAGAGACCCAGTACTTC
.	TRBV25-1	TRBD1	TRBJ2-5	CATQGANSETQYF	TGTGCCACGCAGGGGGCGAATTCGGAGACCCAGTACTTC
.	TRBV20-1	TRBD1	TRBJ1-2	CSASLPGQENYGYTF	TGCAGTGCTAGTCTACCGGGACAGGAAAACTATGGCTACACCTTC
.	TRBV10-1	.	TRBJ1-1	CASSDRGGRQAFF	TGCGCCAGCAGTGATCGGGGAGGGCGACAAGCTTTCTTT
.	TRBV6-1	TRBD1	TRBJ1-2	CASRLGQGADGYTF	TGTGCCAGCAGATTGGGACAGGGGGCGGATGGCTACACCTTC
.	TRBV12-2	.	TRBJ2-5	CASRSRDQETQYF	TGTGCAAGTCGCTCCAGGGACCAAGAGACCCAGTACTTC
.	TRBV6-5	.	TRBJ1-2	CASSPAPGSGYTF	TGTGCCAGCAGTCCCGCCCCAGGAAGTGGCTACACCTTC
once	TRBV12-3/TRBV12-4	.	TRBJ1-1	CSSSIGGSTEAFF	TGTTCTAGCAGTATCGGCGGGAGCACTGAAGCTTTCTTT
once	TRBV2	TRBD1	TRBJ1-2	CASSPLRFVGQGAGTLYGYTF	TGTGCCAGCAGTCCCCTCCGCTTCGTGGGACAGGGGGCAGGCACCCTCTATGGCTACACCTTC
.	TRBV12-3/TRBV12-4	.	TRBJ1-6	CASSFSYSPLHF	TGTGCCAGCAGTTTCTCTTATTCACCCCTCCACTTT
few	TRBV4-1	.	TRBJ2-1	CASSQEASPGDEQFF	TGCGCCAGCAGCCAAGAGGCTAGCCCTGGGGATGAGCAGTTCTTC
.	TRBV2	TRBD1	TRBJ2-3	CASSEAMAGGIRTDTQYF	TGTGCCAGCAGTGAAGCGATGGCAGGGGGAATTCGCACAGATACGCAGTATTTT
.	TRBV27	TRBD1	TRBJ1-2	CASSFTGEVYGYTF	TGTGCCAGCAGTTTCACAGGGGAGGTCTATGGCTACACCTTC
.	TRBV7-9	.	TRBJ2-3	CASSLGSGHVLSTDTQYF	TGTGCCAGCAGCTTGGGGTCAGGACACGTACTTAGCACAGATACGCAGTATTTT
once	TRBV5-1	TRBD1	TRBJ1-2	CASSGGQARDGYTF	TGCGCCAGCAGCGGTGGACAGGCCCGGGATGGCTACACCTTC
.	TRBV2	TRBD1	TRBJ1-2	CASITGQVTSGYTF	TGTGCCAGCATCACGGGACAGGTGACTTCCGGCTACACCTTC
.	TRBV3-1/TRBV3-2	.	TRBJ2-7	CASSQTRQTYEQYF	TGTGCCAGCAGCCAAACGAGACAAACCTACGAGCAGTACTTC
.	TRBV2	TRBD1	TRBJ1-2	CASRQTRDSHHTF	TGTGCCAGCAGGCAAACACGGGACAGCCATCACACCTTC
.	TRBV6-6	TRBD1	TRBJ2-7	CASSYSTRDRGSEQYF	TGTGCCAGCAGTTACTCGACTAGGGACAGGGGTTCCGAGCAGTACTTC
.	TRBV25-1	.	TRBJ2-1	CASSGLATRSYNEQFF	TGTGCCAGCAGTGGATTGGCAACCCGCTCCTACAATGAGCAGTTCTTC
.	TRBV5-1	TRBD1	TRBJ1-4	CASSLGQGNEKLFF	TGCGCCAGCAGCTTGGGACAGGGCAATGAAAAACTGTTTTTT
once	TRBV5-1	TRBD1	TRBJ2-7	CASSFGTAYEQYF	TGCGCCAGCAGCTTCGGGACAGCTTACGAGCAGTACTTC
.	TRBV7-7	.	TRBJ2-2	CASSLASDSTGELFF	TGTGCCAGCAGCTTAGCTAGCGATTCTACCGGGGAGCTGTTTTTT
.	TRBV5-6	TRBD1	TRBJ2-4	CASSGGLSKNIQYF	TGTGCCAGCTCAGGGGGCCTGTCCAAAAACATTCAGTACTTC
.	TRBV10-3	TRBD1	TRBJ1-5	CASRESTGARSQPQHF	TGTGCCTCCCGCGAATCCACAGGGGCGCGTAGTCAGCCCCAGCATTTT
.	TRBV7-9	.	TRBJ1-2	CASSLRQTGGYTF	TGTGCCAGCAGCTTACGCCAGACGGGAGGCTACACCTTC
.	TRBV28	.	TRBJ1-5	CASSFRGIQPQHF	TGTGCCAGCAGTTTCCGGGGGATTCAGCCCCAGCATTTT